The clone carrying this TCR beta chain was counted between two and nine times. The antigen remains undetermined. There are 13 residues in the CDR3. V was cut by 6 bases and J by 7 bases, with 13 bases left in between. The V gene's germline CDR1 is SGHAT and CDR2 FQDESV (reference sequence). This sample was taken from a study of identical twins' blood T cells. Libraries were made from RNA as TCR cDNA, using a modified protocol. Each CDR3 protein gets one entry after TCRdb re-called the 5' RACE reads with MiXCR. The repertoire holds roughly 380,000 distinct CDR3 sequences, with about 28% as singletons. Study-wide findings and caveats: Mainly, cloneset size products determined shared clonotypes, twins included.

Three pairs of healthy female monozygous twins were the donors. Reared together, all three twin pairs probably met the same infectious agents and vaccines. The material sequenced was PBMCs. The chain recombines TRBV11-1 with TRBJ2-1, with D unresolved. The TCR was taken from a woman between 18 and 49 years old in good health. CDR3 DNA sequence: TGTGCCAGCAGTAGGGTGTACCGAAATGAGCAGTTCTTC. Residues: CASSRVYRNEQFF.